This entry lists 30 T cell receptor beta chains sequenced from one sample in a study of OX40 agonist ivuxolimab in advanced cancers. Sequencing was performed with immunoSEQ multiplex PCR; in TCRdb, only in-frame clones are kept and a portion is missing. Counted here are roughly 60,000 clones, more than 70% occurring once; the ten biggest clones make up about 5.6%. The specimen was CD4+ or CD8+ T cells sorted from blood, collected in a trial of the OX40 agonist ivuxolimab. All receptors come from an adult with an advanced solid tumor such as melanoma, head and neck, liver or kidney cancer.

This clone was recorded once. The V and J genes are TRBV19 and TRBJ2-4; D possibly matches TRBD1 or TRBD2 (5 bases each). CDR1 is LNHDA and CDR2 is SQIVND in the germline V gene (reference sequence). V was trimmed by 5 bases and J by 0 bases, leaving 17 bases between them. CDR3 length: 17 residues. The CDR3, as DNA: TGTGCCAGTAGTGCCCCGGGGCAGGCGCTAGCCAAAAACATTCAGTACTTC. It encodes CASSAPGQALAKNIQYF.

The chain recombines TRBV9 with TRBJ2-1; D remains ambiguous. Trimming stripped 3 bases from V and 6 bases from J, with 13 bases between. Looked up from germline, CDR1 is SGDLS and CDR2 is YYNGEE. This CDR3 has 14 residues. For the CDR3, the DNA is TGTGCCAGCAGCGAAAGACCCATAGTCAATGAGCAGTTCTTC. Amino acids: CASSERPIVNEQFF.

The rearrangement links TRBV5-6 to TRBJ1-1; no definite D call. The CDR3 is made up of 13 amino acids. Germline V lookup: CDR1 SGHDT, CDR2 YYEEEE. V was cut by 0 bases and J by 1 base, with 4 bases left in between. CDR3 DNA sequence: TGTGCCAGCAGCTTGGAGAAGAACACTGAAGCTTTCTTT. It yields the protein CASSLEKNTEAFF.

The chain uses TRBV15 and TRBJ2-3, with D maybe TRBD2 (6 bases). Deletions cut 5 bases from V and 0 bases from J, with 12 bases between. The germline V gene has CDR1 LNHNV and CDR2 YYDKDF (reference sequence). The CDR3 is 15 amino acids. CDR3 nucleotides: TGTGCCACCAGCGGGACTCCCCTAAGCACAGATACGCAGTATTTT. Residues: CATSGTPLSTDTQYF.

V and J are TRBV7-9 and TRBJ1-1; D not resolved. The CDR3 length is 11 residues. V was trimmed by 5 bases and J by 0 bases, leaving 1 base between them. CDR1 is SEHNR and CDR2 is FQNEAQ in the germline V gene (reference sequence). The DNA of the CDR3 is TGTGCCAGCAGCATGAACACTGAAGCTTTCTTT. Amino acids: CASSMNTEAFF.

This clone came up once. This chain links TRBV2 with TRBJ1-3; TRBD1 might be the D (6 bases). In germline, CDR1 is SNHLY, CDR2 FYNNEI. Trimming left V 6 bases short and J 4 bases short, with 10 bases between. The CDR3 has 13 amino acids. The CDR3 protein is CASSWTAGNTIYF. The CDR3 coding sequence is TGTGCCAGCAGCTGGACAGCGGGAAACACCATATATTTT.

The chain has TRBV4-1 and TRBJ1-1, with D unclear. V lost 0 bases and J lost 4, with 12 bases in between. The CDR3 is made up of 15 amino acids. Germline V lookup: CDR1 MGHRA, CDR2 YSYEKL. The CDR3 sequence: CASSQEPRGSTEAFF. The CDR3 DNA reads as TGCGCCAGCAGCCAAGAACCCCGGGGAAGCACTGAAGCTTTCTTT.

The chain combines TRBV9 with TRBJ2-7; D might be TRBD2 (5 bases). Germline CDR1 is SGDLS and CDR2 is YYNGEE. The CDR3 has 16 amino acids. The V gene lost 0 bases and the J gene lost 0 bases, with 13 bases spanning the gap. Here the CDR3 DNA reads TGTGCCAGCAGCGTAGACCCGACGGGGAGCTCCTACGAGCAGTACTTC. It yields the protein CASSVDPTGSSYEQYF.

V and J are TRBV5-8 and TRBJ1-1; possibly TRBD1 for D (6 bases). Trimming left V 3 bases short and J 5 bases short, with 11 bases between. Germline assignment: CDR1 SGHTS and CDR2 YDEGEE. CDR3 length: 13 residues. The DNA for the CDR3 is TGTGCCAGCAGCTCCCTACAGGGAACTGAAGCTTTCTTT. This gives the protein CASSSLQGTEAFF.

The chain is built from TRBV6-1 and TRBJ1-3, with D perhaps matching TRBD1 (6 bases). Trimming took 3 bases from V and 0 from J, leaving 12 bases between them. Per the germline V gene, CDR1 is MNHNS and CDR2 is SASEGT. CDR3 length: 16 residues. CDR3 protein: CASSDPSRGSGNTIYF. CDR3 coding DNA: TGTGCCAGCAGTGATCCTTCCAGGGGCTCTGGAAACACCATATATTTT.

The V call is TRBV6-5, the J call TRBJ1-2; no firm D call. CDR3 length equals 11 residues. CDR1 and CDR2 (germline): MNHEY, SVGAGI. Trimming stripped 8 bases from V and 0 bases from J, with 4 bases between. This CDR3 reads CASGANYGYTF. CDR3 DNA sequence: TGTGCCAGCGGAGCTAACTATGGCTACACCTTC.

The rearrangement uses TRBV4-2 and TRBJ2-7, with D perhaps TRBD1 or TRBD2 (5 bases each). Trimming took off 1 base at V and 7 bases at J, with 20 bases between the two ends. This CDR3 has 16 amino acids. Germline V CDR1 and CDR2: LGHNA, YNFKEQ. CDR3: CASSQGPTSQGWEQYF. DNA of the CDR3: TGTGCCAGCAGCCAAGGCCCCACTAGTCAGGGATGGGAGCAGTACTTC.

The CDR3 DNA is TGTGCCAGCAGTGAAGCGCTTTTGGGGTGGGCTGGCTACACCTTC. Its translation is CASSEALLGWAGYTF. The genes are TRBV2 and TRBJ1-2; no reliable D call. The V end lost 0 bases, the J end lost 7 bases, and 15 bases lay between the germline ends. The CDR3 has 15 residues. CDR1 SNHLY and CDR2 FYNNEI come from the germline V gene. Full variable domain (outside the CDR3, taken from reference TRBV2 and TRBJ1-2): EPEVTQTPSHQVTQMGQEVILRCVPISNHLYFYWYRQILGQKVEFLVSFYNNEISEKSEIFDDQFSVERPDGSNFTLKIRSTKLEDSAMYFCASSEALLGWAGYTFGSGTRLTVV.

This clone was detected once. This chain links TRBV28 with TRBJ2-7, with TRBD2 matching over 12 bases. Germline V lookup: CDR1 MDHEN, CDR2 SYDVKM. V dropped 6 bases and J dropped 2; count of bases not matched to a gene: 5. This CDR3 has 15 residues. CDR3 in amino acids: CASSPLAGGAYEQYF. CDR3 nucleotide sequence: TGTGCCAGCAGCCCTCTAGCGGGAGGGGCCTACGAGCAGTACTTC.

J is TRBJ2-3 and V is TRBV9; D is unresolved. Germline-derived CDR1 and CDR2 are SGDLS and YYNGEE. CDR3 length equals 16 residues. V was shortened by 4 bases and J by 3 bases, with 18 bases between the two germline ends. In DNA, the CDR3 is TGTGCCAGCAGCCCGACTCTCTATGGACGTACAGATACGCAGTATTTT. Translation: CASSPTLYGRTDTQYF.

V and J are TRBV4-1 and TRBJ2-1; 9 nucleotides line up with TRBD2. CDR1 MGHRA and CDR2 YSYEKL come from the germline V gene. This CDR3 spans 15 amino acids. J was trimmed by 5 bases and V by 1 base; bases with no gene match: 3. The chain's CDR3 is CASSQGLADDNEQFF. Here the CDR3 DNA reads TGCGCCAGCAGCCAAGGACTAGCGGACGACAATGAGCAGTTCTTC.

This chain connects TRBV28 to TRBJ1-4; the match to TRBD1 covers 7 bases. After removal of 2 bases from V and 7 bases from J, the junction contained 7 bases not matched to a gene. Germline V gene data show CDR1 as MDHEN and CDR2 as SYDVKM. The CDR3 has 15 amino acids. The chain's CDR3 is CASSLQGTVGEKLFF. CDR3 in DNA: TGTGCCAGCAGTTTACAAGGGACAGTGGGTGAAAAACTGTTTTTT.

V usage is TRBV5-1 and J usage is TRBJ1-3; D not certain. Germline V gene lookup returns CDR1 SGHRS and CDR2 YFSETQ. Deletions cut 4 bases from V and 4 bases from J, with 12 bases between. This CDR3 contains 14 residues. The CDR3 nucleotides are TGCGCCAGCAGCCCCGGGATGGGGGGAAACACCATATATTTT. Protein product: CASSPGMGGNTIYF.

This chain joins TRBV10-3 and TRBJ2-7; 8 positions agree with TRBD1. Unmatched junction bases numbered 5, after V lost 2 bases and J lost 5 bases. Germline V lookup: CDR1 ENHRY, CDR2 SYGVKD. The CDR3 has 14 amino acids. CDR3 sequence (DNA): TGTGCCATCAGTGAGCAACAGGGGGACGACGAGCAGTACTTC. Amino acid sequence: CAISEQQGDDEQYF.

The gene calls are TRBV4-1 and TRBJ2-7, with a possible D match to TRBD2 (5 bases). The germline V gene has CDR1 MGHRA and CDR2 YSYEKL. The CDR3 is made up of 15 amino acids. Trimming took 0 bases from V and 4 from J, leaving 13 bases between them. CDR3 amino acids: CASSQELASLYEQYF. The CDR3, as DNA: TGCGCCAGCAGCCAAGAATTAGCGTCCCTTTACGAGCAGTACTTC.

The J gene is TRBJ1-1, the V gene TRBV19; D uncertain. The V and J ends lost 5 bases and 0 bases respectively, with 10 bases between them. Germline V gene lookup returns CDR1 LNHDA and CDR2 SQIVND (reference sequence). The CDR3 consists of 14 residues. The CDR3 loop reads CASSFGRVNTEAFF. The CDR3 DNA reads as TGTGCCAGTAGTTTTGGTCGGGTGAACACTGAAGCTTTCTTT.

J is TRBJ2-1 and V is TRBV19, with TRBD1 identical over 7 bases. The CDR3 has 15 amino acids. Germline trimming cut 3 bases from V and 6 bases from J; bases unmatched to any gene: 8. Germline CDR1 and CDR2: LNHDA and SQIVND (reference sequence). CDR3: CASSMYGDRANEQFF. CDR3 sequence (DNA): TGTGCCAGTAGTATGTACGGGGACAGAGCCAATGAGCAGTTCTTC.

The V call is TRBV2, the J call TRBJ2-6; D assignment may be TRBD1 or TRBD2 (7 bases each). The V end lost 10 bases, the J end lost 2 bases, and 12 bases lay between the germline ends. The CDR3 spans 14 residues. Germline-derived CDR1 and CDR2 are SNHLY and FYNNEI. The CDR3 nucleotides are TGTGCCACAGGGGGGGGAGCTGGGGCCAACGTCCTGACTTTC. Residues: CATGGGAGANVLTF.

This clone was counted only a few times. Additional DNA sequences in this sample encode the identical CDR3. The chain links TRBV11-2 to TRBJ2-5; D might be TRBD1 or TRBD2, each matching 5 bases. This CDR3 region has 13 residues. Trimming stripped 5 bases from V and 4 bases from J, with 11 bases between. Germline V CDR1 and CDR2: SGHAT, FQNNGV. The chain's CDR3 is CASSPRDRETQYF. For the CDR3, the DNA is TGTGCCAGCAGCCCTCGGGACCGAGAGACCCAGTACTTC.

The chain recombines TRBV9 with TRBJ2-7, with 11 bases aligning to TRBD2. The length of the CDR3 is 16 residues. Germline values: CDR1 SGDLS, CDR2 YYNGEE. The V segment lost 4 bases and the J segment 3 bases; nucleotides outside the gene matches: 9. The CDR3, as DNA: TGTGCCAGCAGCCTCCGTGGGACTAGCGGATACTACGAGCAGTACTTC. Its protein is CASSLRGTSGYYEQYF.

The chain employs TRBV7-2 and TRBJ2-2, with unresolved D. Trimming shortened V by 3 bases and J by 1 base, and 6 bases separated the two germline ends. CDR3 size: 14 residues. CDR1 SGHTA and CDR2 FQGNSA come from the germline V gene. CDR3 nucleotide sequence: TGTGCCAGCAGCTTTATGGGGAACACCGGGGAGCTGTTTTTT. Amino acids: CASSFMGNTGELFF.

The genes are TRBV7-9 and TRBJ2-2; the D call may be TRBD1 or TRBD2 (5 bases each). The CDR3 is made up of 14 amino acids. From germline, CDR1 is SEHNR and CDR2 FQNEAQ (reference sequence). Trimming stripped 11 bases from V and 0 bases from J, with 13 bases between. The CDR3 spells CASTGTPNTGELFF. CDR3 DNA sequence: TGTGCCTCGACCGGGACGCCGAACACCGGGGAGCTGTTTTTT.

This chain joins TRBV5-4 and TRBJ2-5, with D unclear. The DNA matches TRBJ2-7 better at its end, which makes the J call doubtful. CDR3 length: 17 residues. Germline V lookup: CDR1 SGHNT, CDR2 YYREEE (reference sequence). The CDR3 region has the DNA TGTGCCAGCAGCTTGTCCGTGGTCCCCCAGGTCTCCTACGAGCAGTACTTC. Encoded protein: CASSLSVVPQVSYEQYF.

The CDR3 sequence: CASSYRVNTEAFF. CDR3 nucleotides: TGTGCCAGTTCCTACAGGGTGAACACTGAAGCTTTCTTT. The V call is TRBV27, the J call TRBJ1-1; tentatively, D is TRBD1 (6 bases). The CDR3 is made up of 13 amino acids. Trimming left V 9 bases short and J 0 bases short, with 11 bases between. CDR1 is MNHEY, CDR2 SMNVEV, per germline (reference sequence).

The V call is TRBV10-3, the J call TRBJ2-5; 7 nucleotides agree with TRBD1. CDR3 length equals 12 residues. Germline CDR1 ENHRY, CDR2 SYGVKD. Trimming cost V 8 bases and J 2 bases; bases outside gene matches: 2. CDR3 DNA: TGTGCCATCGGGGGACAGCAAGAGACCCAGTACTTC. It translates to CAIGGQQETQYF.